Sequencing of this TCR beta chain was carried out in a study of T cell clonotyping in hematopoietic cell transplantation. Study-wide findings and caveats: Higher Inverse Simpson Index values in graft donor and pretransplant recipient predicted broader posttransplant TCR diversity. Recipient TCR diversity dropped after transplant; expanded clonotypes rose from day 30 to 180.

In regard to this clone: Its target is unknown.

There are 13 residues in the CDR3. The V gene's germline CDR1 is SGHTA and CDR2 FQGNSA. The V gene lost 6 bases and the J gene lost 2 bases, with 8 bases spanning the gap. Assay used: immunoSEQ multiplex PCR; TCRdb lists only in-frame clones, some missing. The repertoire holds about 8,900 clones, with 93% as singletons. The chain has TRBV7-2 and TRBJ1-5, with D tentatively TRBD1 (5 bases). This receptor was obtained from a male patient aged 45 to 59 who had an allogeneic stem cell transplant from a related donor, so T cells may come from the graft donor. Some clones in this sample may be carry-over from other donors' samples. The sample consisted of PBMCs, taken 100 days after allogeneic stem cell transplant. The CDR3: CASRGPGNQPQHF. DNA for the CDR3: TGTGCCAGCAGGGGGCCAGGCAATCAGCCCCAGCATTTT.